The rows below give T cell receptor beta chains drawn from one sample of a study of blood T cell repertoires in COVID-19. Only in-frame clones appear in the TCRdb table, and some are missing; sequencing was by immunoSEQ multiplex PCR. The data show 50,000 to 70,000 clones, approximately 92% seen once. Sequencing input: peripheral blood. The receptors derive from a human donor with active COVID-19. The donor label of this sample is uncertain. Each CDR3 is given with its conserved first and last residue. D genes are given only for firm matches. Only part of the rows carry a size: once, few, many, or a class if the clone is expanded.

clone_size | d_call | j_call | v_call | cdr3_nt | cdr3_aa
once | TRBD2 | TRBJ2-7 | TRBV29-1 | TGCAGCGTCGCCCCATCTAGCGGGAGAATCTACGAGCAGTACTTC | CSVAPSSGRIYEQYF
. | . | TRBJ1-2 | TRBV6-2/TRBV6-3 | TGTGCCAGCACCCCCCAGCCAAGGCTAGGAGGCTACACCTTC | CASTPQPRLGGYTF
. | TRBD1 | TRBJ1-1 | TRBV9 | TGTGCCAGCAGCGCAAATACCGGGACAGGGTCGAGAGGCACTGAAGCTTTCTTT | CASSANTGTGSRGTEAFF
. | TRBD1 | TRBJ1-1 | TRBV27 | TGTGCCAGCACCTTGGACAGGGTCGTCCCAAACGTTGAAGCTTTCTTT | CASTLDRVVPNVEAFF
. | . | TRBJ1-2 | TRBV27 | TGTGCCAGCAGTACAGGGACCAGGGGAGAAGGTGGCTACACCTTC | CASSTGTRGEGGYTF
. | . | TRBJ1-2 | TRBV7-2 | TGTGCCAGCAGCCCCAGGACTATTCAAGGCTACACCTTC | CASSPRTIQGYTF
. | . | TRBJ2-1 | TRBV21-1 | TGTGCCAGCAGCGCTTCCGGGACAGGAAATGAGCAGTTCTTC | CASSASGTGNEQFF
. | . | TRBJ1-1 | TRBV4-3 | TGCGCCAGCAGCCAAGATCAGGCACTCGGAGCTTTCTTT | CASSQDQALGAFF
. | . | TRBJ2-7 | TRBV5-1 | TGCGCCAGCAGCTTGGGTGACAGATCCCCAACCTACGAGCAGTACTTC | CASSLGDRSPTYEQYF
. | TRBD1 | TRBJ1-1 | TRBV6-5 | TGTGCCAGCAGTCCGGGACAGGGTCATACTGAAGCTTTCTTT | CASSPGQGHTEAFF
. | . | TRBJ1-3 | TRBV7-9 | TGTGCCAGCAGCTTAGACGACAGCCTCTTGACCACCATATATTTT | CASSLDDSLLTTIYF
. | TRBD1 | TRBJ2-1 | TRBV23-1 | TGCGCCAGCAGTCCAGACAGGGTTGGGTACAATGAGCAGTTCTTC | CASSPDRVGYNEQFF
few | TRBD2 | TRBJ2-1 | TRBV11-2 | TGTGCCAGCACCCTCATTAGCGGGGCCTACAATGAGCAGTTCTTC | CASTLISGAYNEQFF
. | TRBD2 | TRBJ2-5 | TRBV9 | TGTGCCAGCAGCGTATCCCCCCTGGGGGGAGGGGAGACCCAGTACTTC | CASSVSPLGGGETQYF
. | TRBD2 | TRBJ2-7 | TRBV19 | TGTGCCTCAACAGACGGACCTAGCGGGCCATACGAGCAGTACTTC | CASTDGPSGPYEQYF
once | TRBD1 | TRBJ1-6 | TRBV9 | TGTGCCAGCAGCGTAGCTGGGACAGCTAATTCACCCCTCCACTTT | CASSVAGTANSPLHF
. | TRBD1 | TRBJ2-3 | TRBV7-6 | TGTGCCAGCAGTCGGGACAGGGGTTACCCAGATACGCAGTATTTT | CASSRDRGYPDTQYF
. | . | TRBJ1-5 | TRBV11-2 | TGTGCCAGCAGCGTCGGAGGGTTTAGCAATCAGCCCCAGCATTTT | CASSVGGFSNQPQHF
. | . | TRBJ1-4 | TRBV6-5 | TGTGCCAGCACCGTTGCAACTAATGAAAAACTGTTTTTT | CASTVATNEKLFF
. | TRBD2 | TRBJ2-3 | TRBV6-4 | TGTGCCAGCAGTGCAGGGAGGGACACAGATACGCAGTATTTT | CASSAGRDTDTQYF
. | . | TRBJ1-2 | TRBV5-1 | TGCGCCAGCAGCTTGGTGGTCGGGAGGGGAGAACATGGCTACACCTTC | CASSLVVGRGEHGYTF
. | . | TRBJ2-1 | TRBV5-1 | TGCGCCAGCAGCTCCCTGGCGGGCTCCTACAATGAGCAGTTCTTC | CASSSLAGSYNEQFF
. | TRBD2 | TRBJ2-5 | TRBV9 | TGTGCCAGCAGCGTAGTTCCCACTAGCGGCCAAGAGACCCAGTACTTC | CASSVVPTSGQETQYF
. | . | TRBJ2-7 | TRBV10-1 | TGCGCCAGCAGTGTAAGGGGCTCGGGCGAGCAGTACTTC | CASSVRGSGEQYF
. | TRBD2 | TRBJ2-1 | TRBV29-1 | TGCAGCGTTACGTCCGGGACTAGCGGCAATGAGCAGTTCTTC | CSVTSGTSGNEQFF
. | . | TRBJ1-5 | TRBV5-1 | TGCGCCAGCAGCCTAGGAGGGGTACCCAATCAGCCCCAGCATTTT | CASSLGGVPNQPQHF
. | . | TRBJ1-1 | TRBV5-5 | TGTGCCAGCAGCTGGACCGGGGGTACTGAAGCTTTCTTT | CASSWTGGTEAFF
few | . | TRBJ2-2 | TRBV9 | TGTGCCAGCAGCATACAGGAAGTCGGGGAGCTGTTTTTT | CASSIQEVGELFF
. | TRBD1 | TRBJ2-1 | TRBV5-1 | TGCGCCAGCAGCTCACAGGGGGTCTCCTACAATGAGCAGTTCTTC | CASSSQGVSYNEQFF
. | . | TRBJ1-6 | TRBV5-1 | TGCGCCAGCAGCTTGGGGAGCTCCTATAATTCACCCCTCCACTTT | CASSLGSSYNSPLHF
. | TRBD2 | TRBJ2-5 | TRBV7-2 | TGTGCCAGCAGCCCAAGGCTAGCGGGAGATAAGACCCAGTACTTC | CASSPRLAGDKTQYF
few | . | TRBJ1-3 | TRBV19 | TGTGCCAGTAGTACTACTATAGGCTCTGGAAACACCATATATTTT | CASSTTIGSGNTIYF
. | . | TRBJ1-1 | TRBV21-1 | TGTGCCAGCGCCCTGGGGACACCGCGGATGAAGTTCACTGAAGCTTTCTTT | CASALGTPRMKFTEAFF
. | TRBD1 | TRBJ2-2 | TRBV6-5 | TGTGCCAGCAGTTACTCTCAGGGGGAGTTGCCCGGGGAGCTGTTTTTT | CASSYSQGELPGELFF
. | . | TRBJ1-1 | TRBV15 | TGTGCCACCAGCAGAGATGGTTCAGGGCGGGGGATGACTGAAGCTTTCTTT | CATSRDGSGRGMTEAFF
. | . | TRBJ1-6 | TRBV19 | TGTGCCAGTAGAGGATTGACAGTCCCGGCAAATTCACCCCTCCACTTT | CASRGLTVPANSPLHF
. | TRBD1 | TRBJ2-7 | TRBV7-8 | TGTGCCAGCAGCCGAAGGGACAGGGTGGGGGAGCAGTACTTC | CASSRRDRVGEQYF
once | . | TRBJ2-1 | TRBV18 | TGTGCCAGCTCACTTCTCAGGTCCTACAATGAGCAGTTCTTC | CASSLLRSYNEQFF
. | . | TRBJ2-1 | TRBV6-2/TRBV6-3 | TGTGCCAGCAGTTTGTTCGACAATGAGCAGTTCTTC | CASSLFDNEQFF
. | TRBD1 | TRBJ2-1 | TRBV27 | TGTGCCAGCACCCTCATAGGGACAGGGTCGGGTGAGCAGTTCTTC | CASTLIGTGSGEQFF
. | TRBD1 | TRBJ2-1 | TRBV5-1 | TGCGCCAGCAGCTTGAATGGACAGGTCTACAATGAGCAGTTCTTC | CASSLNGQVYNEQFF
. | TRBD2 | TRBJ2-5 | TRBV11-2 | TGTGCCAGCAGCTTAGTTGTTGCTGGGACTAGCGGAGAGACCCAGTACTTC | CASSLVVAGTSGETQYF
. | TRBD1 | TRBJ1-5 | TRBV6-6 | TGTGCCAGCAGTCCCACAGGGGGCGGACAGCCCCAGCATTTT | CASSPTGGGQPQHF
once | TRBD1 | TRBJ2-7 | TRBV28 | TGTGCCAGCAGTTACGGGACAGGGGGCCACGAGCAGTACTTC | CASSYGTGGHEQYF
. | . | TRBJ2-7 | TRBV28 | TGTGCCAGCAGTTTACCTCTTCGCGGGGACAGCTACGAGCAGTACTTC | CASSLPLRGDSYEQYF
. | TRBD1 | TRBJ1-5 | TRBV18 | TGTGCCAGCTCACCATCAGGGGGCCGCAATCAGCCCCAGCATTTT | CASSPSGGRNQPQHF
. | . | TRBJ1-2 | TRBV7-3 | TGTGCCAGCAGCTTATCGGCAGGGGCTAACTATGGCTACACCTTC | CASSLSAGANYGYTF
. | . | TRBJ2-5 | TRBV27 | TGTGCCAGCAGTTTATCGAGGGAGACCCAGTACTTC | CASSLSRETQYF
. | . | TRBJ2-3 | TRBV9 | TGTGCCAGCGGGGCGTCTAGCACAGATACGCAGTATTTT | CASGASSTDTQYF
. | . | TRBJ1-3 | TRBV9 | TGTGCCAGCAGCCTTAATGCGGGAAACACCATATATTTT | CASSLNAGNTIYF
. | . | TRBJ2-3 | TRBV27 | TGTGCCAGCAGTTTCGACAGGGCGGGGACAGATACGCAGTATTTT | CASSFDRAGTDTQYF
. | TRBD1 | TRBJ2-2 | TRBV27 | TGTGCCAGCAGTTTAGGGACAGGGGCGTCGGGGGAGCTGTTTTTT | CASSLGTGASGELFF
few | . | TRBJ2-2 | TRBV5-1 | TGCGCCAGCAGCTTCCAACAGGGAGTCGGGGAGCTGTTTTTT | CASSFQQGVGELFF
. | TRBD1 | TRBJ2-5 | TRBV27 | TGTGCCAGCAGACCGACAGGGTCAGAGACCCAGTACTTC | CASRPTGSETQYF
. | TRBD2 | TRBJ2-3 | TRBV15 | TGTGCCACCAGCAGAGGGCCTAGCGGACCCTCCCCTACGCAGTATTTT | CATSRGPSGPSPTQYF